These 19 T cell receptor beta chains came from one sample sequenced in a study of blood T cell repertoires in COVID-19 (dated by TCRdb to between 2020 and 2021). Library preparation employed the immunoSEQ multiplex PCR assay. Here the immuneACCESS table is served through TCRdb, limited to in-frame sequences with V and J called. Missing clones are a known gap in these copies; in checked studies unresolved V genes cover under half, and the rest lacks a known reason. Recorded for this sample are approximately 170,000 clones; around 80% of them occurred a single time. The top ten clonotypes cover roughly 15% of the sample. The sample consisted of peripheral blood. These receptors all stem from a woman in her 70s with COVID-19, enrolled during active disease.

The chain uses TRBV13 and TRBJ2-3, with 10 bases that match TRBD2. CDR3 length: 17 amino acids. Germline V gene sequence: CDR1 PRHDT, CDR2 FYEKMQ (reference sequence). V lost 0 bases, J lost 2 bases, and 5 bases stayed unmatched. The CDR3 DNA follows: TGTGCCAGCAGCTTAGGGTCTAGCGGGGGTTACACAGATACGCAGTATTTT. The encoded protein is CASSLGSSGGYTDTQYF. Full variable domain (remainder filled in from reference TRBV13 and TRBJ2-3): AAGVIQSPRHLIKEKRETATLKCYPIPRHDTVYWYQQGPGQDPQFLISFYEKMQSDKGSIPDRFSAQQFSDYHSELNMSSLELGDSALYFCASSLGSSGGYTDTQYFGPGTRLTVL.

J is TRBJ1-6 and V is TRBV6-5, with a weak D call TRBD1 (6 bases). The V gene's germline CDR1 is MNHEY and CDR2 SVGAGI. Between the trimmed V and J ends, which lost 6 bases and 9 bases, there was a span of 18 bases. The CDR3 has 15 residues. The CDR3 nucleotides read TGTGCCAGCAGGGTTTACAGGGATCGAGGTTCACCCCTCCACTTT. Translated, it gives CASRVYRDRGSPLHF.

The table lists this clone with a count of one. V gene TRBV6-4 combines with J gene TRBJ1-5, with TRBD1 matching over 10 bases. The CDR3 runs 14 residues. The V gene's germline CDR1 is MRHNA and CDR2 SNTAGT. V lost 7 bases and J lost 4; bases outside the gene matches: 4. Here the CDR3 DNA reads TGTGCCAGCAAGGACAGGGGGGATAATCAGCCCCAGCATTTT. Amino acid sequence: CASKDRGDNQPQHF.

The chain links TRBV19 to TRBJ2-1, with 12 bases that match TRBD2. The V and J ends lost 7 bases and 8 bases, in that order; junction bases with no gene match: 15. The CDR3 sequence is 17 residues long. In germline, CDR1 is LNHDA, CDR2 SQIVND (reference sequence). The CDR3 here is CASTAKTGLAGPHEQFF. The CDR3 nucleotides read TGTGCCAGTACCGCGAAAACGGGACTAGCGGGCCCCCATGAGCAGTTCTTC. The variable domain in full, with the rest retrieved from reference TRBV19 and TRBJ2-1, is DGGITQSPKYLFRKEGQNVTLSCEQNLNHDAMYWYRQDPGQGLRLIYYSQIVNDFQKGDIAEGYSVSREKKESFPLTVTSAQKNPTAFYLCASTAKTGLAGPHEQFFGPGTRLTVL.

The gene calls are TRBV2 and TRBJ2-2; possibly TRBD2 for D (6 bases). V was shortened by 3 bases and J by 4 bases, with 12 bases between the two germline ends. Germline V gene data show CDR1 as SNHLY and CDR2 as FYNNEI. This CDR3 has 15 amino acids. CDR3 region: CASSDGGKGTGELFF. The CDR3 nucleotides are TGTGCCAGCAGTGATGGAGGGAAGGGCACCGGGGAGCTGTTTTTT.

This chain's CDR3 is CASTGAPNEQFF. The CDR3 region has the DNA TGTGCCAGCACTGGGGCGCCCAATGAGCAGTTCTTC. The J gene is TRBJ2-1, the V gene TRBV12-3 or TRBV12-4; D perhaps matches TRBD1 (5 bases). CDR3 size: 12 residues. V shed 7 bases and J shed 6 bases, with 10 bases lying between them.

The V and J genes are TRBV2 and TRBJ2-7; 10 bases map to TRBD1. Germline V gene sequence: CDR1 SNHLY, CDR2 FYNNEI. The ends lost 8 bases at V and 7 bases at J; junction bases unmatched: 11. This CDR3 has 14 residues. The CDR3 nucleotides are TGTGCCAGCTCCTTTAGGACAGGGGGAGGGGAGCAGTACTTC. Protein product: CASSFRTGGGEQYF.

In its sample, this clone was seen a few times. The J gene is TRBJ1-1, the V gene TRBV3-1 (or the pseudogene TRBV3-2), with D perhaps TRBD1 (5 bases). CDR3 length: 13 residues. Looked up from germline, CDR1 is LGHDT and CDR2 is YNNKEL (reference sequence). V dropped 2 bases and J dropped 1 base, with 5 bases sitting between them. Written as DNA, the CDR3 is TGTGCCAGCAGCCAACAGGGGAACACTGAAGCTTTCTTT. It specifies CASSQQGNTEAFF.

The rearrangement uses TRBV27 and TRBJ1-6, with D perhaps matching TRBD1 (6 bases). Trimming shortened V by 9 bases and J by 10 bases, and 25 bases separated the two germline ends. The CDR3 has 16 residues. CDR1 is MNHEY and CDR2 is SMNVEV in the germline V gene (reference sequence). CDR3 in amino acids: CASNEEGGGVRSPLHF. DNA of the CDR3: TGTGCCAGTAACGAAGAAGGGGGGGGTGTGAGATCACCCCTCCACTTT.

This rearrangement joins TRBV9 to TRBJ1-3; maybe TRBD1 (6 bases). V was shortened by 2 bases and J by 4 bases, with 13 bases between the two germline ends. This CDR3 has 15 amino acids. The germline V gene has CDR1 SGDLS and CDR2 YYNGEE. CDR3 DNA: TGTGCCAGCAGCGTCAATGGGGGACACGGAAACACCATATATTTT. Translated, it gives CASSVNGGHGNTIYF.

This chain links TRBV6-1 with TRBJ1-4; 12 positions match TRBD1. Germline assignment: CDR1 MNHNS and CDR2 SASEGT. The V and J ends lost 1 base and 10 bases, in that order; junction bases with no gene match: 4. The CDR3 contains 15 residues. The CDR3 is CASSEVLGQGAKLFF. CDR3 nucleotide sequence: TGTGCCAGCAGTGAAGTATTGGGACAGGGGGCAAAACTGTTTTTT.

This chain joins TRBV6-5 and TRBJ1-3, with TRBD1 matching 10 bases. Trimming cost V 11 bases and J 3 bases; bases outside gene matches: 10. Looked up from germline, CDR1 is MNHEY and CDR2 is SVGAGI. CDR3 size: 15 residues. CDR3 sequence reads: CAGMTGGAGGNTIYF. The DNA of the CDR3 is TGTGCCGGAATGACAGGGGGCGCGGGTGGAAACACCATATATTTT.

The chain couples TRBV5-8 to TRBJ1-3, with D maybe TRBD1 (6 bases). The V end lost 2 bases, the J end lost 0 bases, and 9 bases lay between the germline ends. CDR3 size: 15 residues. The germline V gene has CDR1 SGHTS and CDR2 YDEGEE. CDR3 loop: CASSFDRNSGNTIYF. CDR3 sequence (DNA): TGTGCCAGCAGCTTTGACAGGAACTCTGGAAACACCATATATTTT.

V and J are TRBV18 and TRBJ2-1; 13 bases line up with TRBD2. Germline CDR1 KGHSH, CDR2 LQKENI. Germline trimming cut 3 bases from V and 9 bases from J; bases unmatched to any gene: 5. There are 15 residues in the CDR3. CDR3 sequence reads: CASSPRLAGGPEQFF. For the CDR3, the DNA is TGTGCCAGCTCACCCCGACTAGCGGGGGGACCTGAGCAGTTCTTC.

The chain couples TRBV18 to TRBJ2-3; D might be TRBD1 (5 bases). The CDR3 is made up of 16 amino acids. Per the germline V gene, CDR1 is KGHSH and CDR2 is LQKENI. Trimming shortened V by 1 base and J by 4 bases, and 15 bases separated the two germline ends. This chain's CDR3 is CASSPRNAGIADTQYF. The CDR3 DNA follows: TGTGCCAGCTCACCACGAAACGCAGGGATAGCAGATACGCAGTATTTT.

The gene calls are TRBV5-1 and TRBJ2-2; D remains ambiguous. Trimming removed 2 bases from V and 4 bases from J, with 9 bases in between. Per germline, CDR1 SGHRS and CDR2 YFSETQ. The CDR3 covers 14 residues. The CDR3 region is CASSLLPGTGELFF. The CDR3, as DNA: TGCGCCAGCAGCTTACTACCGGGCACCGGGGAGCTGTTTTTT.

CDR3 coding DNA: TGTGCCAGCAGCCCCGCGCCGACTCAACCGAACACTGAAGCTTTCTTT. Protein product: CASSPAPTQPNTEAFF. The chain joins TRBV7-2 to TRBJ1-1, with D hard to call. From germline, CDR1 is SGHTA and CDR2 FQGNSA. The V and J ends lost 5 bases and 1 base respectively, with 17 bases between them. This CDR3 comprises 16 residues.

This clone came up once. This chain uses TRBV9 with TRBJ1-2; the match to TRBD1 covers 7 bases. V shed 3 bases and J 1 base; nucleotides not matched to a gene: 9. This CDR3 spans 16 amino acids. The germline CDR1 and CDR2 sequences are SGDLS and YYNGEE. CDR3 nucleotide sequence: TGTGCCAGCAGCGATAGGGACAGTACCTTTAACTATGGCTACACCTTC. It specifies CASSDRDSTFNYGYTF.

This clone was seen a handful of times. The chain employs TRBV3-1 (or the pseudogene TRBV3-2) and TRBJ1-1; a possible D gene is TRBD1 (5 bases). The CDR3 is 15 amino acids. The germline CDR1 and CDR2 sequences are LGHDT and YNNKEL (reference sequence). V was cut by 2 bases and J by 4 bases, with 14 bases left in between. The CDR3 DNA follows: TGTGCCAGCAGCCAATCGAGCAGGGTGGGCACTGAAGCTTTCTTT. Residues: CASSQSSRVGTEAFF.